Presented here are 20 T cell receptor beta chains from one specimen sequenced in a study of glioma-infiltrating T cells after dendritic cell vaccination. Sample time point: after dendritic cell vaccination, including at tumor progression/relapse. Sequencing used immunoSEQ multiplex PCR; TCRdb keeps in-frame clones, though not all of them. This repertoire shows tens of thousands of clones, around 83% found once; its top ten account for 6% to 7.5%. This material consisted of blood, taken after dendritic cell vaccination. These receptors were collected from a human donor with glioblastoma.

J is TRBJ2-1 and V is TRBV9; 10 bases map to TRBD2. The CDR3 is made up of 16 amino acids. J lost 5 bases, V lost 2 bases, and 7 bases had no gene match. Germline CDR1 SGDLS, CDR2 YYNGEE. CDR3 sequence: CASSVVSGGWDNEQFF. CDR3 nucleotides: TGTGCCAGCAGCGTCGTTAGCGGGGGGTGGGACAATGAGCAGTTCTTC.

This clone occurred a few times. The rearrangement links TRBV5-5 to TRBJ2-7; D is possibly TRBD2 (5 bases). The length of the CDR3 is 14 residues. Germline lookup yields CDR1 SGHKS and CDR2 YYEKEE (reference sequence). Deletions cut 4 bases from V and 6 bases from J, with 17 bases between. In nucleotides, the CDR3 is TGTGCCAGCAGCCCGCCGCCAGGCCGGGGCGAGCAGTACTTC. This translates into CASSPPPGRGEQYF.

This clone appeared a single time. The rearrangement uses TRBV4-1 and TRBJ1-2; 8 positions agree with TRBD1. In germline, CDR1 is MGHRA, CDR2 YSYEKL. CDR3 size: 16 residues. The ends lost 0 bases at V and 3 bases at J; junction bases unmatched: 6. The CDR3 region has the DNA TGCGCCAGCAGCCAAGAAAGTCAGGGGGCTCACTATGGCTACACCTTC. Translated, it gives CASSQESQGAHYGYTF.

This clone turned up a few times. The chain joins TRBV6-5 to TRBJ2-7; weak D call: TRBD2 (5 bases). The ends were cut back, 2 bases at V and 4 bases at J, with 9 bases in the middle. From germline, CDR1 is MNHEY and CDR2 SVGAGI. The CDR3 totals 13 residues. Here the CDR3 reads CASSYEGSYEQYF. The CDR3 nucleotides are TGTGCCAGCAGTTACGAGGGTTCTTACGAGCAGTACTTC.

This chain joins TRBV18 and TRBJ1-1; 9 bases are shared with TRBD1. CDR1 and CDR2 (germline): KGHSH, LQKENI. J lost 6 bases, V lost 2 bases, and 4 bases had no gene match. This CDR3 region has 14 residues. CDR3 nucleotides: TGTGCCAGCTCACCAGGGACAGGGAGTGCTGAAGCTTTCTTT. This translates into CASSPGTGSAEAFF.

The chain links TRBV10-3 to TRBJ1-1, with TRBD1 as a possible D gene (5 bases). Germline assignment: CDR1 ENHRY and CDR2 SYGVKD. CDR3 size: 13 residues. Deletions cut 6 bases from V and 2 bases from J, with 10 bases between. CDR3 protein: CAIRWGGNTEAFF. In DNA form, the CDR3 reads TGTGCCATCAGATGGGGGGGTAACACTGAAGCTTTCTTT.

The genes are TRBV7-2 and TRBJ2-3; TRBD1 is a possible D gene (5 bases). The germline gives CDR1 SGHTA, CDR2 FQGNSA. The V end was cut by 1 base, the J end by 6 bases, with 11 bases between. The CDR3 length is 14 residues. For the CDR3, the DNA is TGTGCCAGCAGCTTAGGGGGCAGTTTGGATACGCAGTATTTT. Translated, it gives CASSLGGSLDTQYF.

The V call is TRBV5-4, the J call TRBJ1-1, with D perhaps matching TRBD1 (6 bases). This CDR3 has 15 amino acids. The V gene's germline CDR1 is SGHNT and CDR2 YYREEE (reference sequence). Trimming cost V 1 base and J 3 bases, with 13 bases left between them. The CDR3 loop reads CASSLKMGADTEAFF. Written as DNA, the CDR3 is TGTGCCAGCAGCTTGAAAATGGGGGCGGACACTGAAGCTTTCTTT.

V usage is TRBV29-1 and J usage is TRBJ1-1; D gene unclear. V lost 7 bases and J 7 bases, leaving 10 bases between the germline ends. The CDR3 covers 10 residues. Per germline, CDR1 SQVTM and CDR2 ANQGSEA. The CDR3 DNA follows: TGCAGCGCTAGGTTCGGTGAAGCTTTCTTT. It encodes CSARFGEAFF.

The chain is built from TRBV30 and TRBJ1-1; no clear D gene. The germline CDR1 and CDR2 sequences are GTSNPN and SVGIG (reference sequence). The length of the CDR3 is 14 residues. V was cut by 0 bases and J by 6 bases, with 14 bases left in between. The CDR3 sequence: CAWSVFGRGPEAFF. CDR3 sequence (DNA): TGTGCCTGGAGTGTATTTGGTCGAGGGCCTGAAGCTTTCTTT. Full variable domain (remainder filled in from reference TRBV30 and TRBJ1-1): SQTIHQWPATLVQPVGSPLSLECTVEGTSNPNLYWYRQAAGRGLQLLFYSVGIGQISSEVPQNLSASRPQDRQFILSSKKLLLSDSGFYLCAWSVFGRGPEAFFGQGTRLTVV.

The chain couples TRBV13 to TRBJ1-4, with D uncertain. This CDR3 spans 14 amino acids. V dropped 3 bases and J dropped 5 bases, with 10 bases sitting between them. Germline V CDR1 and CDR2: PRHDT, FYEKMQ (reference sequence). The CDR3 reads CASSFGRRNEKLFF. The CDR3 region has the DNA TGTGCCAGCAGCTTCGGGAGGCGGAATGAAAAACTGTTTTTT.

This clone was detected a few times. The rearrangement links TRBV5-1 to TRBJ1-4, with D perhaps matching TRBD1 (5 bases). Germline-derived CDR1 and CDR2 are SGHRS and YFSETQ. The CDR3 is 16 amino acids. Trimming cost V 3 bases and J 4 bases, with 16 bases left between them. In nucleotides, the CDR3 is TGCGCCAGCAGCTACGGACCGGGACTGATTAATGAAAAACTGTTTTTT. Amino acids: CASSYGPGLINEKLFF.

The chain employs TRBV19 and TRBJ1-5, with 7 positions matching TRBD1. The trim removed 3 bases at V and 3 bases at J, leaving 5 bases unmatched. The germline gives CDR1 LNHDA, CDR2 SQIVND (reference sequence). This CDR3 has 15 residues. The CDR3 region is CASSIGRGVNQPQHF. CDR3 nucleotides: TGTGCCAGTAGTATCGGCAGGGGGGTCAATCAGCCCCAGCATTTT.

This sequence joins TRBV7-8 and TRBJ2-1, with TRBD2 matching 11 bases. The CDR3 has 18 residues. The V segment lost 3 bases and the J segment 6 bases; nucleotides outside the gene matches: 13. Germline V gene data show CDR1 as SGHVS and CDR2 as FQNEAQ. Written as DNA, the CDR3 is TGTGCCAGCAGCTTCCGTGCTAGCGGGGGGAATCGGGGCAATGAGCAGTTCTTC. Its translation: CASSFRASGGNRGNEQFF.

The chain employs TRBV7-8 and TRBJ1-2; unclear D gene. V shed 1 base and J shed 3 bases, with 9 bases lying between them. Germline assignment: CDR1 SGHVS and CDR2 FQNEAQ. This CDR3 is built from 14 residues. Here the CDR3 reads CASSLGRGDYGYTF. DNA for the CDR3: TGTGCCAGCAGCTTAGGGCGGGGAGACTATGGCTACACCTTC.

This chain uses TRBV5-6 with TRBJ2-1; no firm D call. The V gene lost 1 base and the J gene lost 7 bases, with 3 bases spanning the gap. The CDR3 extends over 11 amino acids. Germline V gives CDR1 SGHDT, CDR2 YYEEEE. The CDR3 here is CASSLLNEQFF. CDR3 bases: TGTGCCAGCAGCTTGTTAAATGAGCAGTTCTTC.

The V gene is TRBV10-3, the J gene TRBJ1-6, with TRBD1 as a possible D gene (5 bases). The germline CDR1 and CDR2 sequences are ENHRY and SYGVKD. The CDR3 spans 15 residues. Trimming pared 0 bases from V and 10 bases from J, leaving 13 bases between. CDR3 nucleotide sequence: TGTGCCATCAGTGAGTCGACTCCAGGGCAATCACCCCTCCACTTT. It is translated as CAISESTPGQSPLHF.

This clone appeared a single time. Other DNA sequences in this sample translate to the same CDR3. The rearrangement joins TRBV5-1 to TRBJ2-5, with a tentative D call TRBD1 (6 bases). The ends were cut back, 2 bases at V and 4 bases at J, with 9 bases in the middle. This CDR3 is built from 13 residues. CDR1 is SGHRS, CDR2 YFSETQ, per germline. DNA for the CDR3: TGCGCCAGCAGCTTACAGGGTCCAGAGACCCAGTACTTC. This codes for CASSLQGPETQYF.

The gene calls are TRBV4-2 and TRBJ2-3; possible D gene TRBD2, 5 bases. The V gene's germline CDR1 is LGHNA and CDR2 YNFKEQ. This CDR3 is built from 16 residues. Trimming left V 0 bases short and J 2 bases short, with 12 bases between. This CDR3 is CASSQDGVITTDTQYF. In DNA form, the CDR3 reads TGTGCCAGCAGCCAAGACGGGGTAATTACCACAGATACGCAGTATTTT.

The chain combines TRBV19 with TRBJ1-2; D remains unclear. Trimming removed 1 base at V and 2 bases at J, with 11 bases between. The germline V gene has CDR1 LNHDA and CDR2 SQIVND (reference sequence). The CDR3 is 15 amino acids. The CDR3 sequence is CASSIGTHVNYGYTF. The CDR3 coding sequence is TGTGCCAGTAGTATAGGAACTCACGTCAACTATGGCTACACCTTC.